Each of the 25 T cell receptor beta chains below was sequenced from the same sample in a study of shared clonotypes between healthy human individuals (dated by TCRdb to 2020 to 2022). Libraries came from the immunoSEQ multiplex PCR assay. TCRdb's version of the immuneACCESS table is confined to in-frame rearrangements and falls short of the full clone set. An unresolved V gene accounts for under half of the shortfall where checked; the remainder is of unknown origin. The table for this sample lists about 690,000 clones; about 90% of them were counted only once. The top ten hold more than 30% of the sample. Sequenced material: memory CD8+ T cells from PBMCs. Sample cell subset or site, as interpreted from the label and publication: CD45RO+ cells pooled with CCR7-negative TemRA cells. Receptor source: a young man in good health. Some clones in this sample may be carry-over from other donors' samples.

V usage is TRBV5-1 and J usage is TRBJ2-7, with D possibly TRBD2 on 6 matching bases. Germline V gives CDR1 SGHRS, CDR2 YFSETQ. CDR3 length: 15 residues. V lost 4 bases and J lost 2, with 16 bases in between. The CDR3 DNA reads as TGCGCCAGCAGCCCGCCGGGACTGGGTACCTACGAGCAGTACTTC. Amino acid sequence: CASSPPGLGTYEQYF.

CDR3 protein: CASSLLGGVQETQYF. Here the CDR3 DNA reads TGTGCCAGCAGCTTATTGGGCGGCGTACAAGAGACCCAGTACTTC. This chain connects TRBV7-6 to TRBJ2-5; no firm D call. Trimming shortened V by 2 bases and J by 2 bases, and 12 bases separated the two germline ends. There are 15 residues in the CDR3. CDR1 is SGHVS, CDR2 FNYEAQ, per germline.

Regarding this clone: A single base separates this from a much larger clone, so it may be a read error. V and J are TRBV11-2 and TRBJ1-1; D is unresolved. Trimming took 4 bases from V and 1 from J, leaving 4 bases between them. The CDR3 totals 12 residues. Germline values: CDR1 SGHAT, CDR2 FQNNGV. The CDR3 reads CASSWGNTEAFF. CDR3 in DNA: TGTGCCAGCAGCTGGGGGAACACTGAAGCTTTCTTT. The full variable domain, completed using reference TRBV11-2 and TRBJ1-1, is EAGVAQSPRYKIIEKRQSVAFWCNPISGHATLYWYQQILGQGPKLLIQFQNNGVVDDSQLPKDRFSAERLKGVDSTLKIQPAKLEDSAVYLCASSWGNTEAFFGQGTRLTVV.

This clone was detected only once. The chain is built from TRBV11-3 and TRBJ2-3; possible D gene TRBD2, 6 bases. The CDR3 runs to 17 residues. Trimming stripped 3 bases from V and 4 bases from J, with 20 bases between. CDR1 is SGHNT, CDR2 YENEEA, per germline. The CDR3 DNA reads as TGTGCCAGCAGCTTCCCACTCCCCGGGAGTCGGCCAGATACGCAGTATTTT. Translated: CASSFPLPGSRPDTQYF.

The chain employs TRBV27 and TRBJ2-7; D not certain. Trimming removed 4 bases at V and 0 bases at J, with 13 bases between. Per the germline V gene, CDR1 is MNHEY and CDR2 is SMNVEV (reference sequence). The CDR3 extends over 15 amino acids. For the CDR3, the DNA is TGTGCCAGCAGTTCGGGCGGCCTGAGCTCCTACGAGCAGTACTTC. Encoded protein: CASSSGGLSSYEQYF.

Here the CDR3 reads CASSPTGLLYEQYF. CDR3 bases: TGTGCCAGCAGCCCGACAGGGTTACTCTACGAGCAGTACTTC. The rearrangement uses TRBV4-2 and TRBJ2-7; TRBD1 aligns across 7 bases. The CDR3 spans 14 residues. With V trimmed by 4 bases and J by 3 bases, 6 bases remained unmatched. Germline CDR1 is LGHNA and CDR2 is YNFKEQ.

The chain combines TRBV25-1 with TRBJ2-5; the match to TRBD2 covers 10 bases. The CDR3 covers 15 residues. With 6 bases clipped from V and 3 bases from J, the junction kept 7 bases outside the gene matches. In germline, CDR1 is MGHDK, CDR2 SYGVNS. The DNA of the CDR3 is TGTGCCAGCAGGAGAGCGGGAGGGCCGGAAGAGACCCAGTACTTC. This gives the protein CASRRAGGPEETQYF. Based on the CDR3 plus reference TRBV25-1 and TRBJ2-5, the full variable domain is EADIYQTPRYLVIGTGKKITLECSQTMGHDKMYWYQQDPGMELHLIHYSYGVNSTEKGDLSSESTVSRIRTEHFPLTLESARPSHTSQYLCASRRAGGPEETQYFGPGTRLLVL.

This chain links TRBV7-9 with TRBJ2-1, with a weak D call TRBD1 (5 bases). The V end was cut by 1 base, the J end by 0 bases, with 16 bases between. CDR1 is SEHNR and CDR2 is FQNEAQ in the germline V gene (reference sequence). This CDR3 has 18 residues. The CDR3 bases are TGTGCCAGCAGCTTAGGTGTTAAGGGGCAGGGCTCCTACAATGAGCAGTTCTTC. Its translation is CASSLGVKGQGSYNEQFF.

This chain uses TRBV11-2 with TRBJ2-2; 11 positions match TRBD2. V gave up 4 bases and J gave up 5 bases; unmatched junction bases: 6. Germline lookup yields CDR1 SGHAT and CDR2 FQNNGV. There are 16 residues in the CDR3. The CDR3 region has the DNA TGTGCCAGCAGCTACTCTAGACTAGCGGGAACCGGGGAGCTGTTTTTT. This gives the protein CASSYSRLAGTGELFF.

The CDR3 nucleotides read TGTGCCAGCAGTTACTCGGAAGGGGGGACTGAAGCTTTCTTT. It specifies CASSYSEGGTEAFF. V gene TRBV6-6 combines with J gene TRBJ1-1; D is possibly TRBD1 (6 bases). There are 14 residues in the CDR3. Trimming cost V 0 bases and J 5 bases, with 10 bases left between them. Germline V CDR1 and CDR2: MNHNY, SVGAGI (reference sequence).

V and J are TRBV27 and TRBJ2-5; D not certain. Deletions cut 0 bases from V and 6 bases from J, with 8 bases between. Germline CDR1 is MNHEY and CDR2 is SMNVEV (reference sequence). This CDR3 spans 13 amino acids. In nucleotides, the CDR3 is TGTGCCAGCAGTTTATCGAATGTGCAGACCCAGTACTTC. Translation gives CASSLSNVQTQYF.

CDR3: CASSSRGFTEETQYF. The CDR3 DNA is TGTGCCAGCAGCTCCAGGGGATTTACAGAGGAGACCCAGTACTTC. V and J are TRBV5-8 and TRBJ2-5, with D possibly matching TRBD1 (6 bases). The CDR3 is made up of 15 amino acids. V shed 3 bases and J shed 5 bases, with 17 bases lying between them. Germline CDR1 reads SGHTS; CDR2 reads YDEGEE.

CDR3 region: CASSPGQGVGYGYTF. The CDR3 DNA follows: TGTGCCAGCAGCCCAGGACAGGGGGTGGGCTATGGCTACACCTTC. The chain combines TRBV11-2 with TRBJ1-2; 10 nucleotides match TRBD1. The CDR3 runs to 15 residues. Trimming cost V 5 bases and J 4 bases; bases outside gene matches: 7. CDR1 SGHAT and CDR2 FQNNGV come from the germline V gene.

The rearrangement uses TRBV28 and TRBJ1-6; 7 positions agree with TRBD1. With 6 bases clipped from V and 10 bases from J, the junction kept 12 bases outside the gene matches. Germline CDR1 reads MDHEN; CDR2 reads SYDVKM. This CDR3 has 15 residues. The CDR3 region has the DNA TGTGCCAGCAGGATACTACAGGGGAAGGGATCACCCCTCCACTTT. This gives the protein CASRILQGKGSPLHF. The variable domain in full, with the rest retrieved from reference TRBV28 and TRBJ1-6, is DVKVTQSSRYLVKRTGEKVFLECVQDMDHENMFWYRQDPGLGLRLIYFSYDVKMKEKGDIPEGYSVSREKKERFSLILESASTNQTSMYLCASRILQGKGSPLHFGNGTRLTVT.

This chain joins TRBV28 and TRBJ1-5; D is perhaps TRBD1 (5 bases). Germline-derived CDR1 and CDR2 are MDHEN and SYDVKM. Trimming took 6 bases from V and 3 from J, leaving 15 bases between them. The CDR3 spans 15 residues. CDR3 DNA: TGTGCCAGCAGCCCGTGGACGGGGGACAATCAGCCCCAGCATTTT. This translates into CASSPWTGDNQPQHF.

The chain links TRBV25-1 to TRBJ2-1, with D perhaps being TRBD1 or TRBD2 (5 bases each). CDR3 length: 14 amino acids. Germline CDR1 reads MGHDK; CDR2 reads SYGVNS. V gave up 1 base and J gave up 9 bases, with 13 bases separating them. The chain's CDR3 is CASSEWKRDGEQFF. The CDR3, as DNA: TGTGCCAGCAGTGAATGGAAGAGGGACGGTGAGCAGTTCTTC.

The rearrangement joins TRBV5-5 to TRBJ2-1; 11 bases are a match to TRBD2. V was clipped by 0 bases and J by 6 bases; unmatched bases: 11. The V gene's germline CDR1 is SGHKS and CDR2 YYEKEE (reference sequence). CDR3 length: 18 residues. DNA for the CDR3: TGTGCCAGCAGCTTGGGACTAGCGGGGTACAATGGGGTCAATGAGCAGTTCTTC. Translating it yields CASSLGLAGYNGVNEQFF.

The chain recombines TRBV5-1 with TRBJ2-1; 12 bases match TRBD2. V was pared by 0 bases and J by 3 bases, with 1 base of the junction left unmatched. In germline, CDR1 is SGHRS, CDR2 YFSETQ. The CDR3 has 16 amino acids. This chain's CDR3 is CASSLALAGGYNEQFF. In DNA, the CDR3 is TGCGCCAGCAGCTTGGCACTAGCGGGAGGCTACAATGAGCAGTTCTTC.

The CDR3 DNA is TGCGCCAGCAGCCCCGCGCGGACTAACGACAATGAGCAGTTCTTC. The encoded protein is CASSPARTNDNEQFF. The J gene is TRBJ2-1, the V gene TRBV4-1, with a possible D match to TRBD2 (6 bases). The CDR3 loop spans 15 amino acids. V was shortened by 4 bases and J by 5 bases, with 15 bases between the two germline ends. Germline V CDR1 and CDR2: MGHRA, YSYEKL.

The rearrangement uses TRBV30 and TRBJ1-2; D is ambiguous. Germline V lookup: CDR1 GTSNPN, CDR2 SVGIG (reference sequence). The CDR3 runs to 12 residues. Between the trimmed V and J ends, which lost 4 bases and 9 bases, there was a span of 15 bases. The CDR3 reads CAWIIPTGSYTF. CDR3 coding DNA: TGTGCCTGGATTATTCCCACCGGGAGCTACACCTTC.

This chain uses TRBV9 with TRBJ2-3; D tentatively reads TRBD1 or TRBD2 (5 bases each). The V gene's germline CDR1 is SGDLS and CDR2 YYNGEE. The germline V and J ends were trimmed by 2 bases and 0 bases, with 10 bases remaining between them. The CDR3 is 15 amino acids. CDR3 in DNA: TGTGCCAGCAGCGTCGGATGGGGGAGCACAGATACGCAGTATTTT. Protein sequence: CASSVGWGSTDTQYF.

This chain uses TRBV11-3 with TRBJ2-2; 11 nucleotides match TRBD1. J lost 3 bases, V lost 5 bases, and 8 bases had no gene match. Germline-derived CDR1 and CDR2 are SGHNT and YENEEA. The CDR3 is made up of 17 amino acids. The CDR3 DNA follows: TGTGCCAGCAGCCCGGGACAGGGGGTCATGTACACCGGGGAGCTGTTTTTT. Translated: CASSPGQGVMYTGELFF.

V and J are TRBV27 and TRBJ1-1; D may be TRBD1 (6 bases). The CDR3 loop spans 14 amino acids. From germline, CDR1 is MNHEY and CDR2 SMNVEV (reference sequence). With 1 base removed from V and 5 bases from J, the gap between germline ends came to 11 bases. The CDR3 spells CASSLWGARTEAFF. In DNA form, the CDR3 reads TGTGCCAGCAGTTTATGGGGGGCCAGGACTGAAGCTTTCTTT.

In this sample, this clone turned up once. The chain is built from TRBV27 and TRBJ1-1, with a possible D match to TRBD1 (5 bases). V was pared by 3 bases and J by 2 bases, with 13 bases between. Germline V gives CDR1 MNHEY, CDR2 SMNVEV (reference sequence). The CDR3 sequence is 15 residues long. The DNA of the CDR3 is TGTGCCAGCAGTTTTCGGGGCGGGGTAAACACTGAAGCTTTCTTT. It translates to CASSFRGGVNTEAFF.

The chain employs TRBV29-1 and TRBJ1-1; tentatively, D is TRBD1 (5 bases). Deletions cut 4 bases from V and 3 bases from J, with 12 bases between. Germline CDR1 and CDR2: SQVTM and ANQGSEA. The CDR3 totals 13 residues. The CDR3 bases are TGCAGCGTTGTTCAGGGAGCGTACACTGAAGCTTTCTTT. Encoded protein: CSVVQGAYTEAFF.